Listed below are T cell receptor beta chains from one sample, sequenced in a study of cytotoxic CD8 clonotypes in ibrutinib-treated CLL. Generated by immunoSEQ multiplex PCR, the TCRdb table keeps only in-frame clones and is missing some. This table has around 150,000 clones, about four fifths appearing once. The sequencing used PBMCs, collected after 12 months of ibrutinib treatment. The receptors here all came from a human donor with chronic lymphocytic leukemia. Each CDR3 is given with its conserved first and last residue. Fields, in order: J gene, D gene, clone size, V gene, CDR3 DNA, CDR3 protein. A D gene is named only where the DNA matches it firmly. Where a row states a size, it is once, few, many or the class of an expanded clone; other rows omit it.

>TRBJ1-1|TRBD1|-|TRBV7-6
TGTGCCAGCGGGGACAGGGGGCTTACTGAAGCTTTCTTT
CASGDRGLTEAFF
>TRBJ2-3|-|-|TRBV5-4
TGTGCCAGCAGTTGGGACGGCACAGATACGCAGTATTTT
CASSWDGTDTQYF
>TRBJ2-7|-|-|TRBV28
TGTGCCAGCACTTCCGCGGGCCACGAGCAGTACTTC
CASTSAGHEQYF
>TRBJ2-7|-|-|TRBV6-5
TGTGCCAGCAGTTTTCAGCGGTCCTACGAGCAGTACTTC
CASSFQRSYEQYF
>TRBJ2-7|TRBD2|few|TRBV19
TGTGCCAGTAGTGGACGAGCGGGAGGTGTTGGCGAGCAGTACTTC
CASSGRAGGVGEQYF
>TRBJ2-1|TRBD2|-|TRBV2
TGTGCCAGCAGTGAAGGACTAGCCTTGGCCAATGAGCAGTTCTTC
CASSEGLALANEQFF
>TRBJ1-4|TRBD1|-|TRBV2
TGTGCCAGCCGAAGGGACAGGGGAAATGAAAAACTGTTTTTT
CASRRDRGNEKLFF
>TRBJ2-5|-|-|TRBV7-9
TGTGCCAGCAGCTTAGCGGTTCAAGAGACCCAGTACTTC
CASSLAVQETQYF
>TRBJ2-3|TRBD2|-|TRBV19
TGTGCCAGTAGTAAGGGACTAGCGAGAAGCTTCACAGATACGCAGTATTTT
CASSKGLARSFTDTQYF
>TRBJ1-1|-|once|TRBV6-1
TGTGCCAGCAGGGTCAGGGAGAACACTGAAGCTTTCTTT
CASRVRENTEAFF
>TRBJ1-6|TRBD1|once|TRBV5-1
TGCGCCAGCAGCTTGGGACAGGGAGTTGGTTCACCCCTCCACTTT
CASSLGQGVGSPLHF
>TRBJ2-7|-|-|TRBV19
TGTGCCAGTATGGGAGAGCAATACGAGCAGTACTTC
CASMGEQYEQYF
>TRBJ2-7|-|many|TRBV5-1
TGCGCCAGCAGCTTGGAAGTGGCCCACACCACCGAGCAGTACTTC
CASSLEVAHTTEQYF
>TRBJ1-5|-|once|TRBV9
TGTGCCAGCAGCGTAGGTGTTTCAAGCAATCAGCCCCAGCATTTT
CASSVGVSSNQPQHF
>TRBJ2-4|-|-|TRBV5-6
TGTGCCAGCACCCGGACGGGTGAACTAGCCAAAAACATTCAGTACTTC
CASTRTGELAKNIQYF
>TRBJ2-2|-|-|TRBV4-3
TGCGCCAGCAGCCTCCAAATAGATTTGGACGGGGAGCTGTTTTTT
CASSLQIDLDGELFF
>TRBJ1-1|-|-|TRBV6-6
TGTGCCAGCAGTTCGGAGGAGGTTATTGGGGCCGTAGCTTTCTTT
CASSSEEVIGAVAFF
>TRBJ1-2|-|-|TRBV6-5
TGTGCCAGCAGTTCTAACTATGGCTACACCTTC
CASSSNYGYTF
>TRBJ2-2|-|-|TRBV5-1
TGCGCCAGCAGCCTGCTGGAATACACCGGGGAGCTGTTTTTT
CASSLLEYTGELFF
>TRBJ2-5|TRBD1|-|TRBV5-1
TGCGCCAGCAGCATTGGGACAGGGGGCCAAGAGACCCAGTACTTC
CASSIGTGGQETQYF
>TRBJ2-2|-|-|TRBV7-3
TGTGCCAGCGCGGTGGGGAATGCCGGGGAGCTGTTTTTT
CASAVGNAGELFF
>TRBJ1-5|-|-|TRBV7-2
TGTGCCAGCAGCTTAGAGGGATTTAGCAATCAGCCCCAGCATTTT
CASSLEGFSNQPQHF
>TRBJ1-5|-|-|TRBV5-6
TGTGCCAGCAGCTTTAGTTTGGGTGCTCAGCCCCAGCATTTT
CASSFSLGAQPQHF
>TRBJ2-2|-|-|TRBV7-9
TGTGCCAGCAGAAGGGCGACCGGGGAGCTGTTTTTT
CASRRATGELFF
>TRBJ2-7|-|-|TRBV7-9
TGTGCCAGCAGCTTCGGGACGGCGAACTACGAGCAGTACTTC
CASSFGTANYEQYF
>TRBJ2-5|TRBD1|once|TRBV7-9
TGTGCCAGCAGCTCTAGGACAGGGACGGCAGAGACCCAGTACTTC
CASSSRTGTAETQYF
>TRBJ2-3|-|-|TRBV9
TGTGCCAGCAGCGTAGTAGGTGGGCTAGCAGGCACAGATACGCAGTATTTT
CASSVVGGLAGTDTQYF